The clone carrying this TCR beta chain has just a few counts. The CDR3 totals 16 residues. The germline V gene encodes CDR1 MGHRA and CDR2 YSYEKL. V lost 4 bases to trimming and J lost 0 bases; unmatched junction nucleotides: 9. A library of TCRbeta sequences, prepared with unique molecular identifiers, was generated. One entry per CDR3 protein, called by TCRdb with MiXCR from the PCR reads. The sample lists approximately 510,000 distinct CDR3 sequences, 18% occurring once. This sample is drawn from a study of T-cell reconstitution after alpha-beta-depleted transplantation in children. This rearrangement joins TRBV4-1 to TRBJ2-7; 7 bases agree with TRBD1. The sequence was collected from a human donor who donated a stem cell graft to a child with acute lymphoblastic leukemia. Source: PBMCs from the stem cell graft donor, taken from the stem cell graft. The CDR3 DNA follows: TGCGCCAGCAGCCTAGGACAGGAAATCAGCTCCTACGAGCAGTACTTC. Translating it yields CASSLGQEISSYEQYF.